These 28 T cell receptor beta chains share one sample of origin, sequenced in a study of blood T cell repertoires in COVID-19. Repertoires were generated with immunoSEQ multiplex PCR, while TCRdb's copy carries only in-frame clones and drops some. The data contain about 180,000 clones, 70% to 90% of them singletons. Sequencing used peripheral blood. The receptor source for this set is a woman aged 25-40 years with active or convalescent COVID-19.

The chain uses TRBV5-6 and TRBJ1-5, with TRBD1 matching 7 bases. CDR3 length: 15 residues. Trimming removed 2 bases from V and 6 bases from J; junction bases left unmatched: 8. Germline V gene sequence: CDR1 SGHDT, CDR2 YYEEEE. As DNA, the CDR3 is TGTGCCAGCAGCTTCCGGACAGGTCTCTCTCAGCCCCAGCATTTT. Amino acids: CASSFRTGLSQPQHF. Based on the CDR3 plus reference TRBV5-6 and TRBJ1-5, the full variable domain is DAGVTQSPTHLIKTRGQQVTLRCSPKSGHDTVSWYQQALGQGPQFIFQYYEEEERQRGNFPDRFSGHQFPNYSSELNVNALLLGDSALYLCASSFRTGLSQPQHFGDGTRLSIL.

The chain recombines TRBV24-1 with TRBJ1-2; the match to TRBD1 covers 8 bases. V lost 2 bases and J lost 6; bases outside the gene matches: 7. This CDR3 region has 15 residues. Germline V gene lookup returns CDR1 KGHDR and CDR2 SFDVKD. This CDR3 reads CATSDSRTGSNGYTF. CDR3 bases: TGTGCCACCAGTGATTCCAGGACAGGGTCAAATGGCTACACCTTC.

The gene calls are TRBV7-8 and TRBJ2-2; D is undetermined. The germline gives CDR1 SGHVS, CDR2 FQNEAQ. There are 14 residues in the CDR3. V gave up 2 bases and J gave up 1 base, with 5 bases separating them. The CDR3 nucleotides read TGTGCCAGCAGCTTAATGAGGAACACCGGGGAGCTGTTTTTT. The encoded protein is CASSLMRNTGELFF.

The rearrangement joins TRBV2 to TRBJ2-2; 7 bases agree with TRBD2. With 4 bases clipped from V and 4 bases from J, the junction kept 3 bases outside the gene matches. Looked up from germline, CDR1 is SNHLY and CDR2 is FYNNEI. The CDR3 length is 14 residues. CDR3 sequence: CASSGGGLTGELFF. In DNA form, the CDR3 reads TGTGCCAGCAGTGGCGGGGGTCTCACCGGGGAGCTGTTTTTT.

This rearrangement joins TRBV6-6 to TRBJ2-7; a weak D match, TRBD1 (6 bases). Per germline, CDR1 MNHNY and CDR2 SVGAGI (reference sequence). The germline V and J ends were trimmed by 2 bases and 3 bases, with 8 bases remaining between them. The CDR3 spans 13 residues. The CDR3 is CASSYKQGYEQYF. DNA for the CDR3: TGTGCCAGCAGTTACAAACAGGGCTACGAGCAGTACTTC.

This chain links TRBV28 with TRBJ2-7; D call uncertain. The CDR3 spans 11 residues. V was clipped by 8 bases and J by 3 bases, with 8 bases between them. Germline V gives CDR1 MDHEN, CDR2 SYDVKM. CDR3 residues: CASSGVYEQYF. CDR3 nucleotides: TGTGCCAGCTCCGGAGTCTACGAGCAGTACTTC.

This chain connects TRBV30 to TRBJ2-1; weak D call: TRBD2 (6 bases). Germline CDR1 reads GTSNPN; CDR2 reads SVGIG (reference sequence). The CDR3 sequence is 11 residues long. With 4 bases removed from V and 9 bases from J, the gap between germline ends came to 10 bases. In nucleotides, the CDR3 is TGTGCCTGGATCGTCGGGGGTGAGCAGTTCTTC. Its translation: CAWIVGGEQFF.

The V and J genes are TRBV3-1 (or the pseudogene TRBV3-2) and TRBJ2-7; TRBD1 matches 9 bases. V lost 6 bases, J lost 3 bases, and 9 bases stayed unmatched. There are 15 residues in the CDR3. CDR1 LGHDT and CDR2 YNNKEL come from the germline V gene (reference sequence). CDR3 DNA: TGTGCCAGCAGAAACAAACGGGACAGGGACTACGAGCAGTACTTC. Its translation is CASRNKRDRDYEQYF.

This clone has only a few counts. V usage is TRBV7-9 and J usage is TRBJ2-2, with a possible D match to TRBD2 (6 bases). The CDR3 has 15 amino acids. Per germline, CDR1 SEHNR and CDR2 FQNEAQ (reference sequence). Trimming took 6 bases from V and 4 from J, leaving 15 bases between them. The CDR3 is CASRPEMGGTGELFF. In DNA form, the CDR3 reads TGTGCCAGCAGGCCAGAGATGGGGGGCACCGGGGAGCTGTTTTTT.

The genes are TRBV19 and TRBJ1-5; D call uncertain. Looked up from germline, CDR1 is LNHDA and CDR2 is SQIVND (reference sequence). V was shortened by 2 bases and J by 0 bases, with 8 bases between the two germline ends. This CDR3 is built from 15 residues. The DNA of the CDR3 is TGTGCCAGTAGTATACCCGGGTATAGCAATCAGCCCCAGCATTTT. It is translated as CASSIPGYSNQPQHF.

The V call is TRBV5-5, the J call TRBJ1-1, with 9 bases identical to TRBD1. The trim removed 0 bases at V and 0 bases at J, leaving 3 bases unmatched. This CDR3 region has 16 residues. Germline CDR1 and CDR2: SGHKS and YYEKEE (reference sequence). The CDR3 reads CASSLEGQGMNTEAFF. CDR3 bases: TGTGCCAGCAGCTTGGAAGGACAGGGGATGAACACTGAAGCTTTCTTT.

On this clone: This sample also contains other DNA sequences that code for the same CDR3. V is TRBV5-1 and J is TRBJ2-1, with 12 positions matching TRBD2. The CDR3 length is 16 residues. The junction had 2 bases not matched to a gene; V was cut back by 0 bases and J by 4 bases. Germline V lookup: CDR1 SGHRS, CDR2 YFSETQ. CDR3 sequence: CASSLAGTSGYNEQFF. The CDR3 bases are TGCGCCAGCAGCTTGGCAGGGACTAGCGGGTACAATGAGCAGTTCTTC.

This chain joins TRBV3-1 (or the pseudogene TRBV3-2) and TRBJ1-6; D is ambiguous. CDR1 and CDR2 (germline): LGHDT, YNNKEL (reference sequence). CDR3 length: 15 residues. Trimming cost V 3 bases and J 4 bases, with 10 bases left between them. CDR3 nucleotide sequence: TGTGCCAGCAGCCATCAGCCGGGATATAATTCACCCCTCCACTTT. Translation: CASSHQPGYNSPLHF.

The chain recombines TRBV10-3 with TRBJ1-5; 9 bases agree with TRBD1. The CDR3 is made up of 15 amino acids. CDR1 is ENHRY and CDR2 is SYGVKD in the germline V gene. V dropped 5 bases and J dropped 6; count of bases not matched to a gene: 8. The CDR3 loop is CAISPGQGVPQPQHF. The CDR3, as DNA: TGTGCCATCAGTCCGGGACAGGGCGTACCTCAGCCCCAGCATTTT.

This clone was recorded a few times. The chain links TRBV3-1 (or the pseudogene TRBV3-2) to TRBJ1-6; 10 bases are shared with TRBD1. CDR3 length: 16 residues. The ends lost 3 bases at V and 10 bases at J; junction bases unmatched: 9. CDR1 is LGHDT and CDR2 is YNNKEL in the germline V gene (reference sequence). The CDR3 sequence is CASSQDWDRGRSPLHF. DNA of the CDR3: TGTGCCAGCAGCCAGGACTGGGACAGGGGTAGATCACCCCTCCACTTT.

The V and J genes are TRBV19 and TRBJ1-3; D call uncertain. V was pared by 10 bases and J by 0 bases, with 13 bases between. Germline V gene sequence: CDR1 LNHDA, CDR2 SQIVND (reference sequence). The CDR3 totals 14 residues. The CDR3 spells CATSPDYSGNTIYF. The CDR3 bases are TGTGCCACTTCTCCGGACTACTCTGGAAACACCATATATTTT.

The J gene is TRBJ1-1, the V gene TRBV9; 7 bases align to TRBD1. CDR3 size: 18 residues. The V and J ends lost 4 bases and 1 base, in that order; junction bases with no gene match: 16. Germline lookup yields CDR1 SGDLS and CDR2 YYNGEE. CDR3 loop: CASSQRTGLWGRNTEAFF. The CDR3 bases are TGTGCCAGCAGCCAAAGGACAGGTCTGTGGGGGCGGAACACTGAAGCTTTCTTT.

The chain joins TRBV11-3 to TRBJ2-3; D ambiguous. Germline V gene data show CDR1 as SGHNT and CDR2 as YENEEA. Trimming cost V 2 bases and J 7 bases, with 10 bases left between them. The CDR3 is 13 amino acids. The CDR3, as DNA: TGTGCCAGCAGCTTAAATCGCTGGCATACGCAGTATTTT. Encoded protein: CASSLNRWHTQYF.

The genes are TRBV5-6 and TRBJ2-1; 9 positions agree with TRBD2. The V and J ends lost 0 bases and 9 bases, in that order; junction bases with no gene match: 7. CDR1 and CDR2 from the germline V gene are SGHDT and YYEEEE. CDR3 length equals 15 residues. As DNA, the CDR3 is TGTGCCAGCAGCTTGGACGCGGGGGGGCACGCTGAGCAGTTCTTC. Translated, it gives CASSLDAGGHAEQFF.

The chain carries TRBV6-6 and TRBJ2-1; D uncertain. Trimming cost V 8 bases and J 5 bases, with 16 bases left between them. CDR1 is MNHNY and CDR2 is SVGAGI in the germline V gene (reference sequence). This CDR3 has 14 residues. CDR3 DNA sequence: TGTGCCAGCTTATCAGGCAACAGTGACAATGAGCAGTTCTTC. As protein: CASLSGNSDNEQFF.

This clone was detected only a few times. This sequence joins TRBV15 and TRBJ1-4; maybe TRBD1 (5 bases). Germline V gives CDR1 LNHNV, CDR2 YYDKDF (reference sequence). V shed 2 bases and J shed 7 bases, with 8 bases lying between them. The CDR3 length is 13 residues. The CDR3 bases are TGTGCCACCAGCAGACGGGGGTCTGAAAAACTGTTTTTT. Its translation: CATSRRGSEKLFF.

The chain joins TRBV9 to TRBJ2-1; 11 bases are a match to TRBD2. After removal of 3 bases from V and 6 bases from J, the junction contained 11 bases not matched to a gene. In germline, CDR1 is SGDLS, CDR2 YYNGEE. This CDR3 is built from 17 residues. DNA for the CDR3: TGTGCCAGCAGCGCTGGGGCACTAGCGGGAGCACGCAATGAGCAGTTCTTC. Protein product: CASSAGALAGARNEQFF.

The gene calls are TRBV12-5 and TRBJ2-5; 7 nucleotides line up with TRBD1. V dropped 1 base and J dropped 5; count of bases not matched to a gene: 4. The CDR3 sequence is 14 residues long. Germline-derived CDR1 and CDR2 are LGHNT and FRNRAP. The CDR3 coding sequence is TGTGCTAGTGGTTTGGCAGACAGGGTTGAGACCCAGTACTTC. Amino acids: CASGLADRVETQYF.

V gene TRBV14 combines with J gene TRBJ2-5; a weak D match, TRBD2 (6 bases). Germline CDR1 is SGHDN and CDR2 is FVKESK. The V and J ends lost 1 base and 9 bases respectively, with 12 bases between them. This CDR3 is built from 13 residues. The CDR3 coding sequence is TGTGCCAGCAGCCAAGTTCTGGGGGGTCCCCAGTACTTC. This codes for CASSQVLGGPQYF. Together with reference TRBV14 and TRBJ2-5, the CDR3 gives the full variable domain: EAGVTQFPSHSVIEKGQTVTLRCDPISGHDNLYWYRRVMGKEIKFLLHFVKESKQDESGMPNNRFLAERTGGTYSTLKVQPAELEDSGVYFCASSQVLGGPQYFGPGTRLLVL.

The CDR3 bases are TGTGCCAGTAGTATAGGGACTAGCGGGAGGGTCAGCTCCTACAATGAGCAGTTCTTC. Protein product: CASSIGTSGRVSSYNEQFF. The chain carries TRBV19 and TRBJ2-1, with TRBD2 matching over 15 bases. The CDR3 has 19 residues. Unmatched junction bases numbered 4, after V lost 1 base and J lost 0 bases. CDR1 and CDR2 from the germline V gene are LNHDA and SQIVND (reference sequence).

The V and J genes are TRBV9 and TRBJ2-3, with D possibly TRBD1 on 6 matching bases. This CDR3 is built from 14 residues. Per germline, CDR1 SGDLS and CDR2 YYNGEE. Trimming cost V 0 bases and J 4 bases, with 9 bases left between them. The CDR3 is CASSVDREADTQYF. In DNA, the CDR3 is TGTGCCAGCAGCGTAGACAGGGAAGCAGATACGCAGTATTTT. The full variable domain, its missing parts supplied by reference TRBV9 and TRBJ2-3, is DSGVTQTPKHLITATGQRVTLRCSPRSGDLSVYWYQQSLDQGLQFLIQYYNGEERAKGNILERFSAQQFPDLHSELNLSSLELGDSALYFCASSVDREADTQYFGPGTRLTVL.

CDR3 protein: CASSYTTSIITDTQYF. For the CDR3, the DNA is TGTGCCAGCAGTTACACCACTAGCATCATAACAGATACGCAGTATTTT. The rearrangement uses TRBV6-5 and TRBJ2-3, with TRBD2 as a possible D gene (6 bases). Germline V lookup: CDR1 MNHEY, CDR2 SVGAGI. The CDR3 is 16 amino acids. V lost 2 bases, J lost 3 bases, and 15 bases lay in between.

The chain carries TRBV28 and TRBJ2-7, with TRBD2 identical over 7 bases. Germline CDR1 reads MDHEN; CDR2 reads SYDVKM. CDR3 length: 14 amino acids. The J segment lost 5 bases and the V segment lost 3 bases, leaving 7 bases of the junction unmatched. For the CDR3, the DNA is TGTGCCAGCAGTTTCCGGGGGAGGGGAAACGAGCAGTACTTC. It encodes CASSFRGRGNEQYF.